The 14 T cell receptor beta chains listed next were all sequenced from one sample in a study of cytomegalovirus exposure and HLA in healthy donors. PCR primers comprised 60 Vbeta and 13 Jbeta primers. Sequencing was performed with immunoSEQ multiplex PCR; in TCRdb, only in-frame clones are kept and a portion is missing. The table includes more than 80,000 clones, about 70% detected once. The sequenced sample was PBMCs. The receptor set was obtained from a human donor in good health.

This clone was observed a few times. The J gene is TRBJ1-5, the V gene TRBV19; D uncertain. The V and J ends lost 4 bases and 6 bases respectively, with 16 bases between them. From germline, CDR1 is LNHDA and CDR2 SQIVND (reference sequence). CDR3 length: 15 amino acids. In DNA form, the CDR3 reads TGTGCCAGTAGTACCACGGACCGGGAGGTTCAGCCCCAGCATTTT. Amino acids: CASSTTDREVQPQHF.

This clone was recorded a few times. CDR3 DNA sequence: TGTGCCAGCAGCTTAGATCGAAACTATGGCTACACCTTC. Encoded protein: CASSLDRNYGYTF. The gene calls are TRBV6-5 and TRBJ1-2; no definite D call. Trimming cost V 6 bases and J 2 bases, with 10 bases left between them. There are 13 residues in the CDR3. The germline gives CDR1 MNHEY, CDR2 SVGAGI.

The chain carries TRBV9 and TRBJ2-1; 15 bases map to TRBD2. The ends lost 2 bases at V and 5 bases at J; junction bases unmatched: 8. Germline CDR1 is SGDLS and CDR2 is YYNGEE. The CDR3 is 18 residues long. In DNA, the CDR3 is TGTGCCAGCAGCGTGGCCGGACTAGCGGGAGGGCCTGACAATGAGCAGTTCTTC. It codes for CASSVAGLAGGPDNEQFF.

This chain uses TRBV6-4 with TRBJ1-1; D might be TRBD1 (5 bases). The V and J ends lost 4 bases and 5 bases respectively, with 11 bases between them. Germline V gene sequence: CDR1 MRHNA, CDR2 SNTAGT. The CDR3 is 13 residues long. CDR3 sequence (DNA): TGTGCCAGCAGTGGACCAGGGAAGACTGAAGCTTTCTTT. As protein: CASSGPGKTEAFF.

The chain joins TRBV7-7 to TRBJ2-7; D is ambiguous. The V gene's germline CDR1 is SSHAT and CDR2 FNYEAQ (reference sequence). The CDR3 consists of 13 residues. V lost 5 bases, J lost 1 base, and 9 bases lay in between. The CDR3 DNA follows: TGTGCCAGCAGCCAGGAAGTTTCCTACGAGCAGTACTTC. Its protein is CASSQEVSYEQYF.

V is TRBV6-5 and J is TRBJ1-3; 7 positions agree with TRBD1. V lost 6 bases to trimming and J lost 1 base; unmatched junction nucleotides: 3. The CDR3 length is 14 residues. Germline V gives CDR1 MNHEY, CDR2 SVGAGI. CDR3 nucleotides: TGTGCCAGCAGGGGGACAGCGTCTGGAAACACCATATATTTT. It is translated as CASRGTASGNTIYF.

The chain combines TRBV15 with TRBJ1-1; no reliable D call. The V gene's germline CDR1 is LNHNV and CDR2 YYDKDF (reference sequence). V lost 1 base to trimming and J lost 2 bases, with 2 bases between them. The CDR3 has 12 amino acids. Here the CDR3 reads CATSRANTEAFF. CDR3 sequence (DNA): TGTGCCACCAGCAGAGCTAACACTGAAGCTTTCTTT.

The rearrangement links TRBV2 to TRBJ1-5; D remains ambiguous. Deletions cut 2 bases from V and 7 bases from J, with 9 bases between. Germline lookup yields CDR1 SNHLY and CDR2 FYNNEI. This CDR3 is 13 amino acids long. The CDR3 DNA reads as TGTGCCAGCAGTGAAACGGGTATCCAGCCCCAGCATTTT. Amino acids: CASSETGIQPQHF.

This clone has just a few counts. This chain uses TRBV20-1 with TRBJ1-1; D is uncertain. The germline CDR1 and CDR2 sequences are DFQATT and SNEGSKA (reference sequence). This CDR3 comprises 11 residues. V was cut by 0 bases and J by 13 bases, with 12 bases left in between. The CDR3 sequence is CSARERDSVFF. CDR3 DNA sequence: TGCAGTGCTAGAGAGAGGGATTCTGTTTTCTTT.

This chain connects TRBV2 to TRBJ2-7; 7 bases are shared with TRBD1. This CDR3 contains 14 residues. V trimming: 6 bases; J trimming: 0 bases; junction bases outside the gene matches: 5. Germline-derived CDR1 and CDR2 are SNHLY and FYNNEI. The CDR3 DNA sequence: TGTGCCAGCAGAGCCGGGACAGCCTCCTACGAGCAGTACTTC. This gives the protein CASRAGTASYEQYF.

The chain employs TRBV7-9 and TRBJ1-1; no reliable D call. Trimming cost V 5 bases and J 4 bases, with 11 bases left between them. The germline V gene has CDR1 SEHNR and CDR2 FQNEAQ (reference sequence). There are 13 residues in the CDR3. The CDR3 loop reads CASSRDVATEAFF. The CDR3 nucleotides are TGTGCCAGCAGCCGAGACGTAGCCACTGAAGCTTTCTTT.

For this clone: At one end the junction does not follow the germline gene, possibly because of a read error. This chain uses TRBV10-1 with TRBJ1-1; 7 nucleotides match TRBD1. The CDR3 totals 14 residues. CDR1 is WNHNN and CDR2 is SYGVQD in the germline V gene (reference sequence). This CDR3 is CVSSRTGTNTEAFF. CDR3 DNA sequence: TGCGTCAGCAGTCGGACAGGAACGAACACTGAAGCTTTCTTT.

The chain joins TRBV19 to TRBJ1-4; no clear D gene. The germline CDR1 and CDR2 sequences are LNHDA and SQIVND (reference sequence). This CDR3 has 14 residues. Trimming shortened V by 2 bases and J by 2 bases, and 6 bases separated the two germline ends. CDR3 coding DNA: TGTGCCAGTAGTATACGGGGTACTAATGAAAAACTGTTTTTT. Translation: CASSIRGTNEKLFF.

CDR3 loop: CASSLFYEQYF. The CDR3 DNA is TGTGCCAGCAGCTTATTTTACGAGCAGTACTTC. The chain is built from TRBV7-2 and TRBJ2-5, with D hard to call. The DNA end is more similar to TRBJ2-7, so the J call may be wrong. CDR3 size: 11 residues. From germline, CDR1 is SGHTA and CDR2 FQGNSA.